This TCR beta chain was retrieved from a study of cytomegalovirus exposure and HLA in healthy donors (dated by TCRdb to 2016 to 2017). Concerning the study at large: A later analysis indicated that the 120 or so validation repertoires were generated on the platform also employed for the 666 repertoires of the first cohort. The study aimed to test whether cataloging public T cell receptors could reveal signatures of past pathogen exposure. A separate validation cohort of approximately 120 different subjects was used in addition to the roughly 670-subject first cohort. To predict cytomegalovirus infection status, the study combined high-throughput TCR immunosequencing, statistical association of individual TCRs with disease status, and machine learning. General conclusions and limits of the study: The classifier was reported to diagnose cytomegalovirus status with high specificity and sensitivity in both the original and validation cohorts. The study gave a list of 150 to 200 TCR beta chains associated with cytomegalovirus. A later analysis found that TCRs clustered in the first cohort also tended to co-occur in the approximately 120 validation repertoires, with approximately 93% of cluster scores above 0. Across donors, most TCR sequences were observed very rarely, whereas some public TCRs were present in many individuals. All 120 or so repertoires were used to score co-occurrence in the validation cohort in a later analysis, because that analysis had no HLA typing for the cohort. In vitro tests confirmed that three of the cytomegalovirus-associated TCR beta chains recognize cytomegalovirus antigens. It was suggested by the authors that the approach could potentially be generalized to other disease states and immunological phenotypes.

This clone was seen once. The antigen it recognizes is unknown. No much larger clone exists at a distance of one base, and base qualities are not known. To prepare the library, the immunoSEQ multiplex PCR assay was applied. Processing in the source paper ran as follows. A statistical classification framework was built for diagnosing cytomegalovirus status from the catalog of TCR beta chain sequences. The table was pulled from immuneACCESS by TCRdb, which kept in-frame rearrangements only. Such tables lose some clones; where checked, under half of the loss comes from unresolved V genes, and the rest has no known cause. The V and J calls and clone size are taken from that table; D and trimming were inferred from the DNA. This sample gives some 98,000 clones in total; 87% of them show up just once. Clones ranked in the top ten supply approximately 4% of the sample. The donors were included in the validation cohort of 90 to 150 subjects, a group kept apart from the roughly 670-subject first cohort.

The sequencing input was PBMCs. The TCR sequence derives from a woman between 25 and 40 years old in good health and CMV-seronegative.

The DNA sequence is given as TGTGCAAGCCACCGGACTAGCGGGAGTTCCTTC. Translated, it reads CASHRTSGSSF. The V gene is TRBV12-2 and the J gene is TRBJ2-7; TRBD2 reflects the table's D call only, with no check against the DNA. TRBV12-2 is tagged as a pseudogene. The CDR3 holds 11 amino acids from the cysteine to the phenylalanine. Only the CDR3 part of the read is kept: 33 bases, read in frame from the first base.